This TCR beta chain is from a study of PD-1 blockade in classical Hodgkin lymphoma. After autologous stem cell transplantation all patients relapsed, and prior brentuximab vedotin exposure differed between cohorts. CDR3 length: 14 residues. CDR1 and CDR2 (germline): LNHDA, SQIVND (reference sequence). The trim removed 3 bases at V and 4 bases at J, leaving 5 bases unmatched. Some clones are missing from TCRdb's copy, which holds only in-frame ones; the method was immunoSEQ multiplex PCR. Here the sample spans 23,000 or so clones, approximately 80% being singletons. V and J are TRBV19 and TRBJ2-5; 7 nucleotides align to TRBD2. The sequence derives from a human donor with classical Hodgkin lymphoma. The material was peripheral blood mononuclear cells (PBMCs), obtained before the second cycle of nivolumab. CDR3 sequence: CASSIHLAAETQYF. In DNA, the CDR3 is TGTGCCAGTAGTATTCACCTAGCGGCAGAGACCCAGTACTTC.